This TCR beta chain comes out of a study of cytomegalovirus exposure and HLA in healthy donors. Turning to the study itself: In an earlier analysis, some 110 million unique TCR beta sequences were found from about 179 million T cells. Findings of the study overall: In an earlier analysis, productive rearrangement rates for most beta V segments clustered near 87% or 30%. It was reported that TCR beta sequences correctly inferred the HLA-A and HLA-B alleles for most subjects. As a later analysis revealed, the rate of TCR association differed by HLA locus, with DRB1 most and HLA-C fewest.

Trimming took 4 bases from V and 5 from J; bases not matched to a gene: 3. The V gene's germline CDR1 is SGHNT and CDR2 YYREEE (reference sequence). The CDR3 has 14 amino acids. Of note for this clone: The target antigen is unknown.

The PCR employed 60 Vbeta primers together with 13 Jbeta primers. Sequenced by immunoSEQ multiplex PCR; TCRdb stores in-frame clones only, minus some. Here the sample spans 110,000 or so clones, 74% being singletons. The chain has TRBV5-4 and TRBJ2-3; 11 bases align to TRBD1. The sequence was collected from a woman aged 45 to 65 in good health and CMV-seropositive. The material sequenced was PBMCs. CDR3 sequence reads: CASSGQGARDTQYF. CDR3 coding DNA: TGTGCCAGCAGCGGACAGGGGGCGCGAGATACGCAGTATTTT.